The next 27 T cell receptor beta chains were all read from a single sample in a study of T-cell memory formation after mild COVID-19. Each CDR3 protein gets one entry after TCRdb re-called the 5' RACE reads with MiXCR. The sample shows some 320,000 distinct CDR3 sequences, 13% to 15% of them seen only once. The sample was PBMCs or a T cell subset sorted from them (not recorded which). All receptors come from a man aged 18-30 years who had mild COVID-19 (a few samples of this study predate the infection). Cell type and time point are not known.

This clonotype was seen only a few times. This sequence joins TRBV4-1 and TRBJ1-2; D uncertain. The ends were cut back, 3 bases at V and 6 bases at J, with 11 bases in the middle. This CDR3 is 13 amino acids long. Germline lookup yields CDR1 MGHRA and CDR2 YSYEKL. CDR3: CASSQENGDGYTF. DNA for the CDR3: TGCGCCAGCAGCCAGGAAAACGGGGATGGCTACACCTTC.

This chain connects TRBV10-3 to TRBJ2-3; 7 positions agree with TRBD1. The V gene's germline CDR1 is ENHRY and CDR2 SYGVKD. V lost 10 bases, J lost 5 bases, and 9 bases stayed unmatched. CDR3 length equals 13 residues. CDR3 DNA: TGTGCCACAAGACAGGGATCGGAAGATACGCAGTATTTT. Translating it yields CATRQGSEDTQYF.

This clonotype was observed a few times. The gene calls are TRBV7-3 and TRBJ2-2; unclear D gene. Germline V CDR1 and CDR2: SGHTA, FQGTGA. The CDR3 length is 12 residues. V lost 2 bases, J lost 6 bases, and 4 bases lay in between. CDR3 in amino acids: CASSLLPGELFF. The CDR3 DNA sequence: TGTGCCAGCAGCTTATTGCCCGGGGAGCTGTTTTTT.

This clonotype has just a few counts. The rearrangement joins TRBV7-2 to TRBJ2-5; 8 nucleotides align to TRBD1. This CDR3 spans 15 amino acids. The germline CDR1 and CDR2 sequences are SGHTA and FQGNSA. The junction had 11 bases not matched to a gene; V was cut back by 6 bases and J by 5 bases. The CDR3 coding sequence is TGTGCCAGCAGACCGTCAGGGGGCAGGAGGGAGACCCAGTACTTC. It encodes CASRPSGGRRETQYF.

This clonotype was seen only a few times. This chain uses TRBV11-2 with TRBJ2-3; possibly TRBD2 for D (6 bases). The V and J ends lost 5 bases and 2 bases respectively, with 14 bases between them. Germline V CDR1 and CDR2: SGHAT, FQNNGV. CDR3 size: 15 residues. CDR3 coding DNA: TGTGCCAGCAGCCCAGCGACTAGACTCACAGATACGCAGTATTTT. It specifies CASSPATRLTDTQYF.

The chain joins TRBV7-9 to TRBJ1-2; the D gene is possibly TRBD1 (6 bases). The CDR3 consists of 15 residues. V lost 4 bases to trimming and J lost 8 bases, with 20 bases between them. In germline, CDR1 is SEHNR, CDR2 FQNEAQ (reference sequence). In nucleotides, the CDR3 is TGTGCCAGCAGCTCCTACCCCGGGACACGGACCGGCTACACCTTC. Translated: CASSSYPGTRTGYTF. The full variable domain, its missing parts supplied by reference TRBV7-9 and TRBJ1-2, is DTGVSQNPRHKITKRGQNVTFRCDPISEHNRLYWYRQTLGQGPEFLTYFQNEAQLEKSRLLSDRFSAERPKGSFSTLEIQRTEQGDSAMYLCASSSYPGTRTGYTFGSGTRLTVV.

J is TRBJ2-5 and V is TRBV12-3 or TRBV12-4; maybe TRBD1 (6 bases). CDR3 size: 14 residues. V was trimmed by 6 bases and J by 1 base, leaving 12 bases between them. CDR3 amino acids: CASRAGTTQETQYF. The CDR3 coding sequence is TGTGCCAGCAGGGCCGGGACAACCCAAGAGACCCAGTACTTC.

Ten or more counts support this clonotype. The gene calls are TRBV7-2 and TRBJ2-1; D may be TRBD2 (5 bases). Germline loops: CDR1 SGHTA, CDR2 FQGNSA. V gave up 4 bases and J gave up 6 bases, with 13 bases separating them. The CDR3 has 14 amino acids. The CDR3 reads CASSSGLLGNEQFF. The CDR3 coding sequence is TGTGCCAGCAGCTCCGGACTGTTAGGCAATGAGCAGTTCTTC.

The CDR3 region is CATSRGTGGVVANVLTF. The CDR3 coding sequence is TGTGCCACCAGCAGAGGGACAGGGGGCGTCGTGGCCAACGTCCTGACTTTC. The J gene is TRBJ2-6, the V gene TRBV15; 11 nucleotides align to TRBD1. Looked up from germline, CDR1 is LNHNV and CDR2 is YYDKDF (reference sequence). Trimming took 1 base from V and 6 from J; bases not matched to a gene: 5. CDR3 length: 17 residues.

This CDR3 reads CASSLSGGGYTF. The CDR3 bases are TGTGCCAGCAGCTTGTCAGGGGGCGGCTACACCTTC. The V gene is TRBV5-5, the J gene TRBJ1-2; 8 nucleotides align to TRBD1. The CDR3 is 12 residues long. V dropped 1 base and J dropped 8; count of bases not matched to a gene: 1. CDR1 is SGHKS, CDR2 YYEKEE, per germline (reference sequence). The full variable domain, completed using reference TRBV5-5 and TRBJ1-2, is DAGVTQSPTHLIKTRGQQVTLRCSPISGHKSVSWYQQVLGQGPQFIFQYYEKEERGRGNFPDRFSARQFPNYSSELNVNALLLGDSALYLCASSLSGGGYTFGSGTRLTVV.

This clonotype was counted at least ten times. The CDR3 DNA sequence: TGCGCCAGCAGCTTGGAGGGGGCTCCCCACAATGAGCAGTTCTTC. Its protein product is CASSLEGAPHNEQFF. V and J are TRBV5-1 and TRBJ2-1, with 7 nucleotides matching TRBD1. Germline CDR1 and CDR2: SGHRS and YFSETQ. V lost 0 bases to trimming and J lost 5 bases; unmatched junction nucleotides: 5. CDR3 length: 15 amino acids.

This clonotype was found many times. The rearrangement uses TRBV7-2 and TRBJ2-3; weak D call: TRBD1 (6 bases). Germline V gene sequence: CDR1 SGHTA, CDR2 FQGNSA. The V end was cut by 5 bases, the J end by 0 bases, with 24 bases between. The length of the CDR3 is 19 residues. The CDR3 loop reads CASSKLSGTPPFSTDTQYF. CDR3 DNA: TGTGCCAGCAGCAAGCTAAGTGGGACACCCCCATTTAGCACAGATACGCAGTATTTT.

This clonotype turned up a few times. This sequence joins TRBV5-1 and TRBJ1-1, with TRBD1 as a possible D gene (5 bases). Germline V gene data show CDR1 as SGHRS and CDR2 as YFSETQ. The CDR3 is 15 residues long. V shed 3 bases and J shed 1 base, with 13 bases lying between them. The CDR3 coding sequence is TGCGCCAGCAGCTCCCGACAGAAGAAGAACACTGAAGCTTTCTTT. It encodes CASSSRQKKNTEAFF. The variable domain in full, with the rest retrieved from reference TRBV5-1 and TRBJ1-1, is KAGVTQTPRYLIKTRGQQVTLSCSPISGHRSVSWYQQTPGQGLQFLFEYFSETQRNKGNFPGRFSGRQFSNSRSEMNVSTLELGDSALYLCASSSRQKKNTEAFFGQGTRLTVV.

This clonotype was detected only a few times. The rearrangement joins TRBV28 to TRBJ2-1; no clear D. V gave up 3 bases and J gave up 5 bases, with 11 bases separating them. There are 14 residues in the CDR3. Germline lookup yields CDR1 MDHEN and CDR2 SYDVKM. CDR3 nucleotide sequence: TGTGCCAGCAGTTTCCTCAACCGGCACAATGAGCAGTTCTTC. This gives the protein CASSFLNRHNEQFF.

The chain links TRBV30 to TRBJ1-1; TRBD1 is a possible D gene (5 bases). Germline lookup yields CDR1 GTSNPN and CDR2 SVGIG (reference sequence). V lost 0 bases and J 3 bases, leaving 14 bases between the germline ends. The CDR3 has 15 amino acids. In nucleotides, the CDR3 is TGTGCCTGGAGTGTAGTTTCGGGGGACGACACTGAAGCTTTCTTT. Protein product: CAWSVVSGDDTEAFF.

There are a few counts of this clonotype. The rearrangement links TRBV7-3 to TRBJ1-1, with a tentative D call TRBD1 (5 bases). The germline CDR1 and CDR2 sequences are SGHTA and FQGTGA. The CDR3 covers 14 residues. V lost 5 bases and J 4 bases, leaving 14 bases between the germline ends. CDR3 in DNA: TGTGCCAGCAGCCGCACAGGCGTGGGCACTGAAGCTTTCTTT. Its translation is CASSRTGVGTEAFF.

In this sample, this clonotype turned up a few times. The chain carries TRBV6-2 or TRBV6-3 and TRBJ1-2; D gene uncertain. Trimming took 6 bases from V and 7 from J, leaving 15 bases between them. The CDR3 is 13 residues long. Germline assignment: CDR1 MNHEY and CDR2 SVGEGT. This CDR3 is CASSTGLLGGYTF. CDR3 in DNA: TGTGCCAGCAGCACCGGGCTTCTGGGTGGCTACACCTTC.

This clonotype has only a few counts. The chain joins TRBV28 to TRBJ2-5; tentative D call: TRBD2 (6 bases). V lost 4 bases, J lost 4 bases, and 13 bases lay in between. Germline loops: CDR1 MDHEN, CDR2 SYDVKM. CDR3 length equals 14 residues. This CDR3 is CASSSTRDSETQYF. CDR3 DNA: TGTGCCAGCAGTTCTACCCGGGACTCAGAGACCCAGTACTTC.

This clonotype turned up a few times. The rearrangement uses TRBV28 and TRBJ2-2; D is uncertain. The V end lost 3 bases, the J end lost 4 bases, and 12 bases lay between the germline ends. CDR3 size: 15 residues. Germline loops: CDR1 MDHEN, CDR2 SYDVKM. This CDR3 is CASSFFLLSTGELFF. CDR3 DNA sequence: TGTGCCAGCAGTTTTTTTTTACTATCCACCGGGGAGCTGTTTTTT.

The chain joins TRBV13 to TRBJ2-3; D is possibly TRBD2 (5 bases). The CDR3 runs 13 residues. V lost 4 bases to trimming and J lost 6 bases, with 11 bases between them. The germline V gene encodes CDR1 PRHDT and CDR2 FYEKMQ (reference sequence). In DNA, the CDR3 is TGTGCCAGCAGCTCCGGACTCCCGGATACGCAGTATTTT. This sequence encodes CASSSGLPDTQYF.

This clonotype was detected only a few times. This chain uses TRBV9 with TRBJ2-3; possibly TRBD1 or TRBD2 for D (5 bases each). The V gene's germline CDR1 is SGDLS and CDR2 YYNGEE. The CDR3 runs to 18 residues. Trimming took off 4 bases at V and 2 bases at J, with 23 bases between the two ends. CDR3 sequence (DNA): TGTGCCAGCAGCCTCTATATCGACAGCAAGGGAGCCACAGATACGCAGTATTTT. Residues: CASSLYIDSKGATDTQYF.

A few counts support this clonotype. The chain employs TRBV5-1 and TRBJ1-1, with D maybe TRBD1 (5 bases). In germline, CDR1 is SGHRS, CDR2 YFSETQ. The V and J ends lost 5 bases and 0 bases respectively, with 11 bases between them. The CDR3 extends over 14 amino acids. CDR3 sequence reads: CASRIGTMNTEAFF. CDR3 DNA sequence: TGCGCCAGCAGGATAGGGACCATGAACACTGAAGCTTTCTTT.

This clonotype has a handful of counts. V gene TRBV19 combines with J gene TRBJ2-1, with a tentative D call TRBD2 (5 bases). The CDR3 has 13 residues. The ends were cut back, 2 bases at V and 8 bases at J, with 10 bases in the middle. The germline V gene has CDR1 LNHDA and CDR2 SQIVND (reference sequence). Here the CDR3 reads CASSILGGDEQFF. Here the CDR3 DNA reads TGTGCCAGTAGTATACTAGGAGGCGATGAGCAGTTCTTC.

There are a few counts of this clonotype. This CDR3 reads CAKSPERNYEQYV. The CDR3 region has the DNA TGTGCCAAATCGCCCGAGCGTAACTACGAGCAGTACGTC. V usage is TRBV9 and J usage is TRBJ2-7, with unresolved D. Trimming stripped 9 bases from V and 3 bases from J, with 16 bases between. The CDR3 has 13 amino acids. Per the germline V gene, CDR1 is SGDLS and CDR2 is YYNGEE.

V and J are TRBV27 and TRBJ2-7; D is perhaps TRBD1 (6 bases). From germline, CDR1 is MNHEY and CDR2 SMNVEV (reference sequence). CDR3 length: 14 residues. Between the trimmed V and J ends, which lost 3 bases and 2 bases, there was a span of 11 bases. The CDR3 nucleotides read TGTGCCAGCAGTTTCCAGGGGAAAGCCTACGAGCAGTACGTC. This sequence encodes CASSFQGKAYEQYV.

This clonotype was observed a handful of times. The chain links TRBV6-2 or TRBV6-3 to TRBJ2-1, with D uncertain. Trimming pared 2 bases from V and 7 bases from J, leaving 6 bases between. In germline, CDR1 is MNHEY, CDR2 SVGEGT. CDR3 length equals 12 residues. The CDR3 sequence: CASSYRQNEQFF. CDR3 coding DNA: TGTGCCAGCAGTTACCGGCAAAATGAGCAGTTCTTC.

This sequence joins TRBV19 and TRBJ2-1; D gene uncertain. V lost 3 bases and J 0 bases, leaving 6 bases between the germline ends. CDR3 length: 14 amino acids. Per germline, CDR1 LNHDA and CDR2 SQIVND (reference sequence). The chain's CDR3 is CASSITGSYNEQFF. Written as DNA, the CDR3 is TGTGCCAGTAGTATCACTGGCTCCTACAATGAGCAGTTCTTC.